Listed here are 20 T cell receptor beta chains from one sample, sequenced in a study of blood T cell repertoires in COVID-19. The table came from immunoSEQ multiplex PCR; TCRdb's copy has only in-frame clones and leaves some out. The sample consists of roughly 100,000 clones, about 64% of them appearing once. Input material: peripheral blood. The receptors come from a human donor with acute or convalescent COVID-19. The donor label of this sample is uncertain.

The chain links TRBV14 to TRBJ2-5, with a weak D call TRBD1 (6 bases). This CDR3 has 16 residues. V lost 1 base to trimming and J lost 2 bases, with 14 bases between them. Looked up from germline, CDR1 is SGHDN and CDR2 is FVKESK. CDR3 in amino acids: CASSQAGVTNQETQYF. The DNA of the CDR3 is TGTGCCAGCAGCCAAGCAGGGGTGACTAATCAAGAGACCCAGTACTTC. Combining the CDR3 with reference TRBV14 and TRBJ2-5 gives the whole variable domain EAGVTQFPSHSVIEKGQTVTLRCDPISGHDNLYWYRRVMGKEIKFLLHFVKESKQDESGMPNNRFLAERTGGTYSTLKVQPAELEDSGVYFCASSQAGVTNQETQYFGPGTRLLVL.

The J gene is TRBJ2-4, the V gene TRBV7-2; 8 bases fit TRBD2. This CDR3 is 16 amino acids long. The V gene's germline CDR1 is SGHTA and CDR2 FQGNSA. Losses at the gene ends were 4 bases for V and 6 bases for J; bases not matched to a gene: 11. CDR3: CASSSRDGRGGNIQYF. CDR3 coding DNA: TGTGCCAGCAGCTCGCGGGACGGCCGGGGGGGAAACATTCAGTACTTC.

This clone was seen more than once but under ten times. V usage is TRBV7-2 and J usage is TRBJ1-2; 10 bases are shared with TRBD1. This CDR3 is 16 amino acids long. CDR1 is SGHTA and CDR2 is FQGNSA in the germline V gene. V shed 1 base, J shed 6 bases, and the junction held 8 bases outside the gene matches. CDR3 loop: CASSLGRPGQGDGYTF. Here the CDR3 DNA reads TGTGCCAGCAGCTTAGGCCGTCCTGGACAGGGGGATGGCTACACCTTC.

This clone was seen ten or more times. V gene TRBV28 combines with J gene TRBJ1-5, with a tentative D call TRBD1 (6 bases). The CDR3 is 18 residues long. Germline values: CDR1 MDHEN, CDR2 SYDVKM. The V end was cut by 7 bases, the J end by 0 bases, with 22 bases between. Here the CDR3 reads CASTNSLGQTHSNQPQHF. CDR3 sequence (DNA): TGTGCCAGCACCAATTCACTCGGACAGACCCATAGCAATCAGCCCCAGCATTTT.

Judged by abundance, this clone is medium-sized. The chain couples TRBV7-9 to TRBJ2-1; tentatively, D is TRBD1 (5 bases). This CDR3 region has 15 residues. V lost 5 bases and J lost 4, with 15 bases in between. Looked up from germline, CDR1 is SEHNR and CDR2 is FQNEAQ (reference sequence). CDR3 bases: TGTGCCAGCAGCCAGGGCAGGGAAAGATACAATGAGCAGTTCTTC. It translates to CASSQGRERYNEQFF.

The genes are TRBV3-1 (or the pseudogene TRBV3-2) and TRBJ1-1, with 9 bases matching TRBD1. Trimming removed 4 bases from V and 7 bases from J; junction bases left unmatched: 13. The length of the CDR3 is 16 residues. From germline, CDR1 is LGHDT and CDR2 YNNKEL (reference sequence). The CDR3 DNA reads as TGTGCCAGCAGCCCGCACCGGACAGGGGAGGGTGGTGAAGCTTTCTTT. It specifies CASSPHRTGEGGEAFF.

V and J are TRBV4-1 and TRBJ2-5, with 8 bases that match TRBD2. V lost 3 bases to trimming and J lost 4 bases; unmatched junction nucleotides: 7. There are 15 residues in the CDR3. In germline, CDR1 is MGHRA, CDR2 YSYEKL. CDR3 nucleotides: TGCGCCAGCAGCCACGCGGGGGGAGGGGGAGAGACCCAGTACTTC. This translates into CASSHAGGGGETQYF.

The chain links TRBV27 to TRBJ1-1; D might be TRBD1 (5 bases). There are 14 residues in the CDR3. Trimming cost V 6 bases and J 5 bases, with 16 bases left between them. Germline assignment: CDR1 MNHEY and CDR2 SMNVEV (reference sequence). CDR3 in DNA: TGTGCCAGCAGCCTTTACGGGGGAGGAACTGAAGCTTTCTTT. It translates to CASSLYGGGTEAFF.

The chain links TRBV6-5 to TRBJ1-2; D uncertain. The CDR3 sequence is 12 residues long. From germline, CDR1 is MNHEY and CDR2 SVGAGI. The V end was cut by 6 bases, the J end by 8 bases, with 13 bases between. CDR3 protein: CASSLPHGGYTF. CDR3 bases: TGTGCCAGCAGCTTGCCACACGGGGGCTACACCTTC.

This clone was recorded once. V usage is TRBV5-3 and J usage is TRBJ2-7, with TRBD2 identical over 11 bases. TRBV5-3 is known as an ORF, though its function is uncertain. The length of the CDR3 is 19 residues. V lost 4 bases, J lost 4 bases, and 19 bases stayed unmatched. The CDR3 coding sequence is TGTGCCAGAAGCCCCAGGGGTAGCGGGGGGGCCCCTAGACCATACGAGCAGTACGTC. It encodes CARSPRGSGGAPRPYEQYV.

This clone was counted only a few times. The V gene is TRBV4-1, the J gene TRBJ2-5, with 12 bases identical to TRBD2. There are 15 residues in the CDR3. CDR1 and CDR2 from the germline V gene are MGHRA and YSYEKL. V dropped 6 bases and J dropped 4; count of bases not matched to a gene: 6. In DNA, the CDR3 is TGCGCCAGCAGGTCTAGCGGGGGGGCCGCAGAGACCCAGTACTTC. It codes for CASRSSGGAAETQYF.

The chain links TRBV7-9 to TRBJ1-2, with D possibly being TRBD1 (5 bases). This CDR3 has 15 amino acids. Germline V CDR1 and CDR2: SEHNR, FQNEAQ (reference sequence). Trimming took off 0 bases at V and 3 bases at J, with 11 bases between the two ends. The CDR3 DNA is TGTGCCAGCAGCTTAGCAGGGCAGGGATACTATGGCTACACCTTC. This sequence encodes CASSLAGQGYYGYTF.

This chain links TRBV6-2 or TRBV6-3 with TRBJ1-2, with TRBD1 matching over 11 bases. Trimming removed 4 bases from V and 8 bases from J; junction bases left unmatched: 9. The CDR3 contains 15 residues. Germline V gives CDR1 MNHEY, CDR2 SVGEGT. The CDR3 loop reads CASSSPGTGGNGYTF. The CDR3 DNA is TGTGCCAGCAGTTCACCCGGGACAGGGGGAAACGGCTACACCTTC.

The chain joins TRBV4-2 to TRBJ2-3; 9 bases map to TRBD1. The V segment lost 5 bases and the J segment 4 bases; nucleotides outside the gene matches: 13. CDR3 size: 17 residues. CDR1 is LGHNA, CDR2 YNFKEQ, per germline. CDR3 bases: TGTGCCAGCAGCTGGTCGTGGGGACAGGGAAGAGCAGATACGCAGTATTTT. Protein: CASSWSWGQGRADTQYF.

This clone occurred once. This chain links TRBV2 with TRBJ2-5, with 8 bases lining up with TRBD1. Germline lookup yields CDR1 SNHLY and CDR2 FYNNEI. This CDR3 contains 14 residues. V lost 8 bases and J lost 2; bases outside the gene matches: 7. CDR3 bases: TGTGCCAGCGGGAGACAGGGGCCTCAAGAGACCCAGTACTTC. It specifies CASGRQGPQETQYF.

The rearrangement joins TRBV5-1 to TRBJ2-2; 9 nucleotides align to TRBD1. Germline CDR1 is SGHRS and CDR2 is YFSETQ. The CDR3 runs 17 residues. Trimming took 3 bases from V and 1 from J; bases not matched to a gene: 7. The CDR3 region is CASSSRTGAQNTGELFF. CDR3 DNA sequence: TGCGCCAGCAGCTCCCGGACAGGGGCCCAGAACACCGGGGAGCTGTTTTTT.

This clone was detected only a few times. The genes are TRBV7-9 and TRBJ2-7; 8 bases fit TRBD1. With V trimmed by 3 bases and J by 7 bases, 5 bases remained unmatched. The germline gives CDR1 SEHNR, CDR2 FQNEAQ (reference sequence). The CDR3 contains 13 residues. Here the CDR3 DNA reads TGTGCCAGCAGCTTGGCAGGGGGCGCGGAGCAGTACTTC. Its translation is CASSLAGGAEQYF.

The CDR3 here is CASSQVFSGANTEAFF. The CDR3 DNA sequence: TGTGCCAGCAGCCAAGTGTTTTCAGGGGCGAACACTGAAGCTTTCTTT. This rearrangement joins TRBV3-1 (or the pseudogene TRBV3-2) to TRBJ1-1; D possibly corresponds to TRBD1 (6 bases). Germline V gene sequence: CDR1 LGHDT, CDR2 YNNKEL (reference sequence). Trimming took off 1 base at V and 1 base at J, with 13 bases between the two ends. The CDR3 sequence is 16 residues long.

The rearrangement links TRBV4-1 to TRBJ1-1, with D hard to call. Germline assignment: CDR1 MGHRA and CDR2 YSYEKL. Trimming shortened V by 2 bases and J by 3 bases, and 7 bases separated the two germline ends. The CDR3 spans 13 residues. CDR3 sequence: CASSQKDYTEAFF. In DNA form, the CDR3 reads TGCGCCAGCAGCCAAAAGGACTACACTGAAGCTTTCTTT.

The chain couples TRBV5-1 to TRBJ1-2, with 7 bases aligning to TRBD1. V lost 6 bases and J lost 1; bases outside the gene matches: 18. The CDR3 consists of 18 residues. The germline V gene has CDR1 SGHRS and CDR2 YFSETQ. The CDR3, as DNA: TGCGCCAGCACTTATTCTCCCGAGACAGGGAATTTTAACTATGGCTACACCTTC. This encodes CASTYSPETGNFNYGYTF.